The 27 T cell receptor beta chains below come from one sample, sequenced in a study of OX40 agonist ivuxolimab in advanced cancers. Some clones are missing from TCRdb's copy, which holds only in-frame ones; the method was immunoSEQ multiplex PCR. The sample shows about 61,000 clones, 86% of them seen only once. This specimen consisted of CD4+ or CD8+ T cells sorted from blood, obtained in a trial of the OX40 agonist ivuxolimab. These receptors originate from an adult with an advanced solid tumor such as melanoma, head and neck, liver or kidney cancer.

The chain carries TRBV5-1 and TRBJ2-7, with 7 bases aligning to TRBD1. CDR1 is SGHRS and CDR2 is YFSETQ in the germline V gene. This CDR3 has 14 residues. J gave up 2 bases and V 4 bases, and 6 bases lay outside the gene matches. In DNA, the CDR3 is TGCGCCAGCAGCCCGACAGGGAAGCCCTACGAGCAGTACTTC. Protein: CASSPTGKPYEQYF.

The rearrangement joins TRBV7-9 to TRBJ2-1; D is unresolved. The CDR3 is 14 amino acids. In germline, CDR1 is SEHNR, CDR2 FQNEAQ (reference sequence). V lost 3 bases to trimming and J lost 6 bases, with 12 bases between them. The CDR3 DNA reads as TGTGCCAGCAGCTTGAAACAAGAGATCAATGAGCAGTTCTTC. This translates into CASSLKQEINEQFF.

The gene calls are TRBV5-1 and TRBJ1-5; possibly TRBD1 for D (5 bases). CDR3 length equals 15 residues. Germline V gene sequence: CDR1 SGHRS, CDR2 YFSETQ. Trimming removed 5 bases from V and 2 bases from J, with 14 bases in between. The DNA for the CDR3 is TGCGCCAGCAGACTGGACACGGACCGCAATCAGCCCCAGCATTTT. Translation gives CASRLDTDRNQPQHF.

V gene TRBV6-1 combines with J gene TRBJ2-2, with D tentatively TRBD1 (6 bases). Between the trimmed V and J ends, which lost 2 bases and 6 bases, there was a span of 10 bases. Germline loops: CDR1 MNHNS, CDR2 SASEGT. This CDR3 has 14 amino acids. This chain's CDR3 is CASSELTGSGELFF. For the CDR3, the DNA is TGTGCCAGCAGTGAACTGACAGGCTCCGGGGAGCTGTTTTTT.

This chain links TRBV5-1 with TRBJ2-3; 10 bases align to TRBD2. The CDR3 length is 17 residues. The germline CDR1 and CDR2 sequences are SGHRS and YFSETQ. With V trimmed by 5 bases and J by 2 bases, 11 bases remained unmatched. CDR3 in amino acids: CASRLLPGLASTDTQYF. For the CDR3, the DNA is TGCGCCAGCAGGCTCTTGCCGGGACTAGCGTCCACAGATACGCAGTATTTT. Full variable domain (missing parts from reference TRBV5-1 and TRBJ2-3): KAGVTQTPRYLIKTRGQQVTLSCSPISGHRSVSWYQQTPGQGLQFLFEYFSETQRNKGNFPGRFSGRQFSNSRSEMNVSTLELGDSALYLCASRLLPGLASTDTQYFGPGTRLTVL.

CDR3 DNA sequence: TGTGCCAGCAGCTTAGGGGATTTGGGTGGCTACACCTTC. Amino acid sequence: CASSLGDLGGYTF. The chain is built from TRBV7-9 and TRBJ1-2; D uncertain. The ends were cut back, 1 base at V and 7 bases at J, with 10 bases in the middle. Per the germline V gene, CDR1 is SEHNR and CDR2 is FQNEAQ (reference sequence). The CDR3 runs 13 residues.

The V call is TRBV7-9, the J call TRBJ1-4; a possible D gene is TRBD1 (5 bases). The CDR3 extends over 13 amino acids. Trimming took 7 bases from V and 8 from J, leaving 14 bases between them. Germline V CDR1 and CDR2: SEHNR, FQNEAQ (reference sequence). The CDR3 coding sequence is TGTGCCAGCAAGGGCAGGGTTGCGGAAAAACTGTTTTTT. This codes for CASKGRVAEKLFF.

The chain combines TRBV19 with TRBJ1-3; D remains ambiguous. The CDR3 spans 14 residues. V lost 7 bases and J 2 bases, leaving 12 bases between the germline ends. Germline V lookup: CDR1 LNHDA, CDR2 SQIVND (reference sequence). The CDR3 DNA is TGTGCCAGTATCCCCGGGGTAACTGGAAACACCATATATTTT. It encodes CASIPGVTGNTIYF.

This clone came up a few times. This chain connects TRBV5-1 to TRBJ1-1; TRBD1 agrees at 8 bases. This CDR3 comprises 14 residues. Trimming took 4 bases from V and 5 from J; bases not matched to a gene: 7. CDR1 is SGHRS and CDR2 is YFSETQ in the germline V gene. This CDR3 is CASSLGQARTEAFF. For the CDR3, the DNA is TGCGCCAGCAGCCTGGGACAGGCAAGAACTGAAGCTTTCTTT.

The chain uses TRBV7-8 and TRBJ2-5; the D gene is possibly TRBD2 (5 bases). The CDR3 is made up of 13 amino acids. From germline, CDR1 is SGHVS and CDR2 FQNEAQ. Deletions cut 2 bases from V and 5 bases from J, with 9 bases between. This CDR3 is CASSLHRGETQYF. CDR3 bases: TGTGCCAGCAGCTTACACCGAGGGGAGACCCAGTACTTC.

The genes are TRBV29-1 and TRBJ2-1; 10 bases fit TRBD2. CDR3 length equals 14 residues. Germline CDR1 SQVTM, CDR2 ANQGSEA. The V gene end was trimmed by 0 bases and the J gene end by 9 bases; junction bases not matched to a gene: 5. The CDR3 DNA sequence: TGCAGCGTTGAAGAAGGACTAGCGGAGGGTGAGCAGTTCTTC. Its protein product is CSVEEGLAEGEQFF.

The CDR3 bases are TGTGCCAGCAGTTTACCCGGACTAGCGGGGGAAGATACGCAGTATTTT. Translating it yields CASSLPGLAGEDTQYF. V gene TRBV28 combines with J gene TRBJ2-3; 13 bases map to TRBD2. The germline CDR1 and CDR2 sequences are MDHEN and SYDVKM. The CDR3 is 16 amino acids. J was trimmed by 5 bases and V by 2 bases; bases with no gene match: 4.

This CDR3 reads CASSARASGRIDEQFF. The CDR3 DNA follows: TGTGCCAGCAGCGCGAGGGCTAGCGGCAGAATCGATGAGCAGTTCTTC. This chain connects TRBV9 to TRBJ2-1, with 7 bases lining up with TRBD2. The germline CDR1 and CDR2 sequences are SGDLS and YYNGEE. The junction had 14 bases not matched to a gene; V was cut back by 3 bases and J by 8 bases. The CDR3 runs 16 residues.

The genes are TRBV19 and TRBJ2-2; 15 bases fit TRBD2. The ends lost 10 bases at V and 5 bases at J; junction bases unmatched: 14. Germline values: CDR1 LNHDA, CDR2 SQIVND (reference sequence). This CDR3 has 18 amino acids. The CDR3: CATRIGLAGGPRTGELFF. The CDR3 region has the DNA TGTGCCACCCGGATCGGACTAGCGGGAGGGCCAAGGACCGGGGAGCTGTTTTTT.

V usage is TRBV5-1 and J usage is TRBJ2-1; the match to TRBD2 covers 9 bases. The V segment lost 1 base and the J segment 8 bases; nucleotides outside the gene matches: 7. CDR3 size: 15 residues. Per the germline V gene, CDR1 is SGHRS and CDR2 is YFSETQ. CDR3 in DNA: TGCGCCAGCAGCTTGCAGATAGCGGGAGTCGATGAGCAGTTCTTC. As protein: CASSLQIAGVDEQFF.

V gene TRBV28 combines with J gene TRBJ1-4; 11 bases are shared with TRBD1. The J segment lost 7 bases and the V segment lost 2 bases, leaving 3 bases of the junction unmatched. CDR3 length equals 15 residues. Germline loops: CDR1 MDHEN, CDR2 SYDVKM. The DNA for the CDR3 is TGTGCCAGCAGTTTACCCGGGACAGGGGGTGAAAAACTGTTTTTT. Translation: CASSLPGTGGEKLFF.

The rearrangement links TRBV6-5 to TRBJ2-7, with 8 bases that match TRBD1. V lost 2 bases to trimming and J lost 3 bases; unmatched junction nucleotides: 9. The CDR3 totals 16 residues. In germline, CDR1 is MNHEY, CDR2 SVGAGI. DNA of the CDR3: TGTGCCAGCAGTTACGTTCAGGGGGCAGTAGGCTACGAGCAGTACTTC. This codes for CASSYVQGAVGYEQYF.

The rearrangement uses TRBV11-2 and TRBJ2-5; a weak D match, TRBD2 (6 bases). Germline assignment: CDR1 SGHAT and CDR2 FQNNGV. The CDR3 has 14 amino acids. Trimming took off 1 base at V and 5 bases at J, with 11 bases between the two ends. The CDR3 here is CASSLAGAVETQYF. CDR3 coding DNA: TGTGCCAGCAGCTTAGCGGGAGCCGTGGAGACCCAGTACTTC.

The table lists this clone with a count of one. The chain recombines TRBV5-1 with TRBJ2-5; 10 bases are a match to TRBD2. This CDR3 is 14 amino acids long. Germline CDR1 SGHRS, CDR2 YFSETQ. J was trimmed by 5 bases and V by 4 bases; bases with no gene match: 5. In nucleotides, the CDR3 is TGCGCCAGCAGCGCAGCGGGAGGGGATGAGACCCAGTACTTC. It specifies CASSAAGGDETQYF. The full variable domain, its missing parts supplied by reference TRBV5-1 and TRBJ2-5, is KAGVTQTPRYLIKTRGQQVTLSCSPISGHRSVSWYQQTPGQGLQFLFEYFSETQRNKGNFPGRFSGRQFSNSRSEMNVSTLELGDSALYLCASSAAGGDETQYFGPGTRLLVL.

This clone has a single count. The chain carries TRBV28 and TRBJ2-7, with D perhaps given as TRBD1 or TRBD2 (5 bases each). Germline CDR1 reads MDHEN; CDR2 reads SYDVKM. V gave up 3 bases and J gave up 6 bases, with 9 bases separating them. The length of the CDR3 is 12 residues. The DNA for the CDR3 is TGTGCCAGCAGTTTGATTGGGGGCGAGCAGTACTTC. Translation gives CASSLIGGEQYF.

The chain uses TRBV30 and TRBJ1-2; weak D call: TRBD1 (5 bases). Germline V gene lookup returns CDR1 GTSNPN and CDR2 SVGIG (reference sequence). CDR3 length: 14 amino acids. V gave up 2 bases and J gave up 4 bases, with 14 bases separating them. The CDR3: CAWSHPRGLYGYTF. The CDR3 coding sequence is TGTGCCTGGAGTCATCCCCGGGGCCTCTATGGCTACACCTTC.

The chain has TRBV5-1 and TRBJ2-5; perhaps TRBD2 as D (6 bases). The CDR3 has 15 residues. Germline CDR1 reads SGHRS; CDR2 reads YFSETQ. Trimming removed 4 bases at V and 1 base at J, with 14 bases between. The CDR3 reads CASSTFSGGQETQYF. The CDR3 region has the DNA TGCGCCAGCAGCACCTTTAGCGGAGGCCAAGAGACCCAGTACTTC.

The gene calls are TRBV28 and TRBJ2-1; 11 bases line up with TRBD2. The V gene's germline CDR1 is MDHEN and CDR2 SYDVKM. The V gene end was trimmed by 6 bases and the J gene end by 6 bases; junction bases not matched to a gene: 4. The CDR3 is made up of 14 amino acids. CDR3 region: CASRTSGILNEQFF. Here the CDR3 DNA reads TGTGCCAGCAGGACTAGCGGGATACTCAATGAGCAGTTCTTC.

This rearrangement joins TRBV7-2 to TRBJ2-7; D tentatively reads TRBD1 or TRBD2 (5 bases each). Germline V gene sequence: CDR1 SGHTA, CDR2 FQGNSA. This CDR3 contains 14 residues. V lost 4 bases to trimming and J lost 3 bases, with 13 bases between them. CDR3 region: CASSYTRGGYEQYF. The CDR3, as DNA: TGTGCCAGCAGCTACACCCGGGGCGGCTACGAGCAGTACTTC.

The chain uses TRBV10-2 and TRBJ2-7; 7 positions agree with TRBD1. V lost 2 bases and J lost 2; bases outside the gene matches: 3. From germline, CDR1 is WSHSY and CDR2 SAAADI. The CDR3 covers 14 residues. Here the CDR3 reads CASSEKGTAYEQYF. CDR3 DNA sequence: TGCGCCAGCAGTGAGAAAGGGACAGCCTACGAGCAGTACTTC.

CDR3 amino acids: CASDRGTLYEQYF. CDR3 nucleotide sequence: TGTGCCAGCGACCGCGGGACGCTGTACGAGCAGTACTTC. This chain connects TRBV6-6 to TRBJ2-7; a weak D match, TRBD2 (6 bases). Germline assignment: CDR1 MNHNY and CDR2 SVGAGI (reference sequence). V was trimmed by 8 bases and J by 4 bases, leaving 15 bases between them. The CDR3 runs 13 residues.

V and J are TRBV19 and TRBJ1-5; D remains ambiguous. Trimming removed 4 bases at V and 6 bases at J, with 13 bases between. This CDR3 has 14 amino acids. Germline lookup yields CDR1 LNHDA and CDR2 SQIVND (reference sequence). Here the CDR3 DNA reads TGTGCCAGTAGTACGCTTGATTCGTCTCAGCCCCAGCATTTT. The encoded protein is CASSTLDSSQPQHF.